A selection of T cell receptor beta chains follows, all from one sample in a study of blood T cells in healthy people across ages. MiXCR, run by TCRdb on the 5' RACE reads, gives a single entry per CDR3 protein. This table holds around 1.5 million distinct CDR3 sequences, 42% found once. Sequencing was carried out using blood. The receptors come from a woman aged 18-29 years in good health. CDR3s include the opening cysteine and the closing phenylalanine or tryptophan. Fields, in order: J gene, V gene, D gene, clone size, CDR3 protein, CDR3 DNA. The D gene is left open where the match is weak. A clone size is listed for some rows: how often the clone was seen (once, few, many), or a class if it is expanded.

TRBJ2-3	TRBV3-1	.	once	CASSQVQGTQYF	TGTGCCAGCAGCCAGGTACAGGGTACGCAGTATTTT
TRBJ1-1	TRBV12-3/TRBV12-4	.	.	CASTWNDSNTEAFF	TGTGCCAGCACCTGGAACGACAGTAACACTGAAGCTTTCTTT
TRBJ1-2	TRBV18	.	few	CASSSNEDSGYTF	TGTGCCAGCTCATCCAATGAGGACAGCGGCTACACCTTC
TRBJ1-4	TRBV4-1	.	few	CASSPSRGREKLFF	TGCGCCAGCAGCCCCAGCAGGGGCCGTGAAAAACTGTTTTTT
TRBJ2-1	TRBV18	.	.	CASSPRTAYEQFF	TGTGCCAGCTCACCAAGGACAGCCTACGAGCAGTTCTTC
TRBJ2-7	TRBV20-1	.	.	CSSTPRDGLYEQYF	TGCAGTTCGACACCGCGGGACGGCCTCTACGAGCAGTACTTC
TRBJ2-1	TRBV20-1	TRBD2	few	CSARDSSGSTYNEQFF	TGCAGTGCTAGAGATAGCAGCGGGAGTACGTACAATGAGCAGTTCTTC
TRBJ1-4	TRBV7-2	TRBD1	.	CASSTKTGGYEKLFF	TGTGCCAGCAGCACCAAGACAGGGGGCTATGAAAAACTGTTTTTT
TRBJ2-1	TRBV28	.	.	CASRTPLNEQFF	TGTGCCAGCAGGACTCCGCTTAATGAGCAGTTCTTC
TRBJ2-5	TRBV12-3/TRBV12-4	.	few	CASSSDHQETQYF	TGTGCCAGCAGTTCCGACCACCAAGAGACCCAGTACTTC
TRBJ2-1	TRBV7-8	.	many	CASSWKTRYNEQFF	TGTGCCAGCAGCTGGAAGACTAGGTACAATGAGCAGTTCTTC
TRBJ2-7	TRBV4-1	.	many	CASSQEVQEQYF	TGCGCCAGCAGCCAAGAGGTGCAAGAGCAGTACTTC
TRBJ1-5	TRBV27	.	few	CASSATLQRGNQPQHF	TGTGCCAGCAGCGCAACCCTGCAAAGGGGCAATCAGCCCCAGCATTTT
TRBJ2-1	TRBV2	TRBD2	once	CASKPAGTYNEQFF	TGTGCCAGCAAGCCAGCGGGGACCTACAATGAGCAGTTCTTC
TRBJ1-1	TRBV10-3	TRBD1	few	CAIAGTANTEAFF	TGTGCCATCGCCGGGACAGCTAACACTGAAGCTTTCTTT
TRBJ2-3	TRBV10-2	.	few	CASRTGTYNTDTQYF	TGCGCCAGCAGGACCGGGACCTATAACACAGATACGCAGTATTTT
TRBJ1-6	TRBV10-3	.	.	CAISESTGQINSPLHF	TGTGCCATCAGTGAGTCGACCGGACAGATAAATTCACCCCTCCACTTT
TRBJ2-2	TRBV14	.	few	CASSQGVGGELFF	TGTGCCAGCAGCCAAGGGGTCGGCGGGGAGCTGTTTTTT
TRBJ2-1	TRBV20-1	TRBD2	.	CSAPRPSGGYNEQFF	TGCAGTGCGCCGCGGCCTAGCGGGGGCTACAATGAGCAGTTCTTC
TRBJ2-1	TRBV12-3/TRBV12-4	TRBD2	few	CASSPYGTSGYNEQFF	TGTGCCAGCAGCCCCTACGGGACTAGCGGATACAATGAGCAGTTCTTC
TRBJ2-7	TRBV2	TRBD1	.	CASNRDRPSYEQYF	TGTGCCAGCAATAGGGACAGGCCATCCTACGAGCAGTACTTC
TRBJ2-4	TRBV12-3/TRBV12-4	.	few	CASSPGQTAKNIQYF	TGTGCCAGCAGTCCAGGACAGACAGCCAAAAACATTCAGTACTTC
TRBJ2-1	TRBV7-9	.	few	CASSLASRDEQFF	TGTGCCAGCAGCTTAGCTAGTCGGGATGAGCAGTTCTTC
TRBJ1-5	TRBV6-6	TRBD1	few	CASSLRDSNSNQPQHF	TGTGCCAGCAGCCTCCGGGACAGCAATAGCAATCAGCCCCAGCATTTT
TRBJ2-7	TRBV4-1	.	few	CASSQSGTYEQYF	TGCGCCAGCAGCCAATCTGGAACCTACGAGCAGTACTTC
TRBJ2-4	TRBV2	TRBD2	few	CASSETSGRVLAKNIQYF	TGTGCCAGCAGTGAGACTAGCGGGAGGGTTTTAGCCAAAAACATTCAGTACTTC
TRBJ2-5	TRBV20-1	.	.	CSTRPGGVNQETQYF	TGCAGTACTAGACCCGGCGGGGTCAACCAAGAGACCCAGTACTTC
TRBJ1-5	TRBV2	.	.	CASSGTESQHF	TGTGCCAGCAGCGGGACCGAATCCCAGCATTTT
TRBJ2-5	TRBV6-1	.	.	CASTEGFGKGTQYF	TGTGCCAGCACCGAGGGATTCGGAAAAGGGACCCAGTACTTC
TRBJ2-7	TRBV20-1	.	.	CSAYGTYYEQYF	TGCAGTGCTTATGGGACTTACTACGAGCAGTACTTC
TRBJ2-1	TRBV12-3/TRBV12-4	.	.	CASSVGPLAPEQFF	TGTGCCAGCAGTGTAGGCCCCCTAGCGCCTGAGCAGTTCTTC
TRBJ2-3	TRBV12-3/TRBV12-4	TRBD2	once	CASGGAGVRTDTQYF	TGTGCCAGCGGCGGGGCGGGGGTCCGCACAGATACGCAGTATTTT
TRBJ1-5	TRBV20-1	.	.	CSARDPGRGLNQPQHF	TGCAGTGCTAGAGATCCGGGACGGGGACTCAATCAGCCCCAGCATTTT
TRBJ1-2	TRBV6-5	.	.	CASSPPGRGYGYTF	TGTGCCAGCAGCCCTCCGGGACGGGGATATGGCTACACCTTC
TRBJ2-7	TRBV12-3/TRBV12-4	.	.	CASSWGGRFEQYF	TGTGCCAGCAGTTGGGGAGGACGCTTCGAGCAGTACTTC
TRBJ1-5	TRBV19	.	.	CASSMQGVSNQPQHF	TGTGCCAGTAGTATGCAAGGGGTAAGCAATCAGCCCCAGCATTTT
TRBJ1-1	TRBV6-5	.	.	CASSYSRGVTEAFF	TGTGCCAGCAGTTACTCGAGGGGCGTCACTGAAGCTTTCTTT
TRBJ1-1	TRBV20-1	.	.	CSARWDQTEAFF	TGCAGTGCTAGATGGGATCAGACTGAAGCTTTCTTT
TRBJ2-7	TRBV28	.	.	CASNNREFSYNEQYF	TGTGCCAGCAACAACAGGGAATTCTCCTACAATGAGCAGTACTTC
TRBJ2-1	TRBV6-5	.	few	CASSSLSGEQFF	TGTGCCAGCAGTTCGCTCAGTGGTGAGCAGTTCTTC
TRBJ2-5	TRBV20-1	.	.	CSARESRQVVQETQYF	TGCAGTGCTAGGGAGTCCCGACAGGTGGTACAAGAGACCCAGTACTTC
TRBJ2-5	TRBV27	.	.	CASIWQLEQYF	TGTGCCAGCATTTGGCAGTTAGAGCAGTACTTC
TRBJ2-1	TRBV11-1	.	.	CAGSQDRYNEQFF	TGTGCCGGATCGCAGGATAGATACAATGAGCAGTTCTTC
TRBJ2-3	TRBV5-4	TRBD2	.	CASSLGSGSSPDTQYF	TGTGCCAGCAGCTTGGGGAGCGGGAGTAGCCCAGATACGCAGTATTTT
TRBJ2-5	TRBV5-1	.	.	CASSWDLSMGETQYF	TGCGCCAGCAGCTGGGACCTTAGCATGGGAGAGACCCAGTACTTC
TRBJ1-2	TRBV9	.	.	CASSVQLSYGYTF	TGTGCCAGCAGCGTACAGTTATCCTATGGCTACACCTTC
TRBJ2-3	TRBV12-3/TRBV12-4	TRBD2	few	CASSIRSGGARDTQYF	TGTGCCAGCAGCATTAGGAGCGGGGGGGCAAGAGATACGCAGTATTTT
TRBJ2-7	TRBV14	TRBD1	.	CASSPITGGEQYF	TGTGCCAGCAGCCCAATAACAGGGGGCGAGCAGTACTTC
TRBJ2-4	TRBV12-3/TRBV12-4	TRBD1	.	CASSLEGASAKNIQYF	TGTGCCAGCAGTTTAGAGGGGGCCTCTGCCAAAAACATTCAGTACTTC
TRBJ2-3	TRBV2	TRBD1	few	CASRATGAITDTQYF	TGTGCCAGCAGGGCGACAGGGGCGATTACAGATACGCAGTATTTT
TRBJ1-5	TRBV10-3	.	.	CAISESTKGWDQPQHF	TGTGCCATCAGTGAGTCCACAAAGGGCTGGGATCAGCCCCAGCATTTT
TRBJ2-5	TRBV20-1	TRBD2	few	CSARGLAYQETQYF	TGCAGTGCTAGAGGACTAGCGTACCAAGAGACCCAGTACTTC
TRBJ1-4	TRBV19	TRBD1	.	CASSIDRGEELFF	TGTGCCAGTAGTATCGACAGGGGTGAAGAACTGTTTTTT
TRBJ2-3	TRBV6-5	TRBD2	.	CASTRGDLTDTQYF	TGTGCCAGCACACGGGGGGACCTCACAGATACGCAGTATTTT
TRBJ2-7	TRBV7-2	.	.	CASSLGPTALTYEQYF	TGTGCCAGCAGCTTAGGTCCCACAGCGTTAACCTACGAGCAGTACTTC